Each of the 2 T cell receptor beta chains below was sequenced from the same sample in a study of glioma-infiltrating T cells after dendritic cell vaccination. The time point was: after dendritic cell vaccination, including at tumor progression/relapse. Sequenced by immunoSEQ multiplex PCR; TCRdb stores in-frame clones only, minus some. The sample comprises approximately 92,000 clones, approximately 80% of which are singletons, and about 5.7% rests with the top ten. The starting material was blood, obtained after dendritic cell vaccination. These TCRs come from a human donor with glioblastoma.

The V gene is TRBV5-5, the J gene TRBJ2-5; maybe TRBD2 (6 bases). The CDR3 consists of 13 residues. Germline CDR1 reads SGHKS; CDR2 reads YYEKEE (reference sequence). V lost 2 bases to trimming and J lost 3 bases, with 8 bases between them. The CDR3 DNA sequence: TGTGCCAGCAGCTTCGGCGGGGAAGAGACCCAGTACTTC. This gives the protein CASSFGGEETQYF.

This clone came up once. The genes are TRBV7-9 and TRBJ1-2, with 9 bases fitting TRBD1. Trimming cost V 6 bases and J 0 bases; bases outside gene matches: 8. The CDR3 loop spans 16 amino acids. Germline values: CDR1 SEHNR, CDR2 FQNEAQ (reference sequence). The CDR3 loop is CASRPTGGLANYGYTF. The CDR3 DNA reads as TGTGCCAGCAGACCTACAGGGGGCCTAGCTAACTATGGCTACACCTTC.